This TCR beta chain was observed in a study of cytomegalovirus exposure and HLA in healthy donors. Study findings and constraints: According to an earlier analysis, most TCR beta V segments yielded productive rearrangements about 90% or about 30% of the time. Association of around 17,000 TCR beta sequences with HLA alleles was found at 0.05 false discovery rate in a later analysis. The study had only CMV serostatus as immune exposure information.

As concerns this clone: What it binds is unknown.

This CDR3 has 15 amino acids. After removal of 1 base from V and 6 bases from J, the junction contained 1 base not matched to a gene. CDR1 is MGHRA, CDR2 YSYEKL, per germline. Although they were nominally healthy when sampled, donors likely had unrecorded immune exposures. With 60 Vbeta and 13 Jbeta primers, the PCR was carried out. Clones were sequenced by immunoSEQ multiplex PCR, and TCRdb holds only the in-frame ones, with some missing. This sample has roughly 160,000 clones; over 60% occur once, and the top ten carry approximately 1.6%. The receptor's source is a girl aged 5-17 years in good health and CMV-seronegative. The sample comprised PBMCs. The gene calls are TRBV4-1 and TRBJ2-1; 12 nucleotides line up with TRBD2. In nucleotides, the CDR3 is TGCGCCAGCAGCCAAGGGACTAGCGGGATCAATGAGCAGTTCTTC. This translates into CASSQGTSGINEQFF.